Sequencing of this T cell receptor (beta chain) was carried out in a study of monozygotic twins with inflammatory bowel disease. The CDR3 extends over 15 amino acids. CDR1 is SNHLY and CDR2 is FYNNEI in the germline V gene. Reanalyzing the 5' RACE reads, TCRdb keeps one entry per CDR3 protein, without DNA. The table gives about 450,000 distinct CDR3 sequences; the top ten clones make up 2.4% of it. This TCR was recovered from a human donor with ulcerative colitis or Crohn's disease, or a healthy co-twin of an affected twin (not recorded which). The chain employs TRBV2 and TRBJ1-1. Sequenced sample: blood. CDR3 sequence reads: CASSNGLGRNTEAFF.